This T cell receptor beta chain was captured by sequencing in a study of cytomegalovirus exposure and HLA in healthy donors. This CDR3 region has 13 residues. Trimming took off 5 bases at V and 7 bases at J, with 11 bases between the two ends. Per the germline V gene, CDR1 is MRHNA and CDR2 is SNTAGT. Notes on the study in general: With later analysis, a missense DCLRE1C variant became linked to TCR beta V- and J-gene trimming.

Concerning this clone itself: What it binds is unknown.

Primers for the PCR totalled 60 Vbeta and 13 Jbeta. TCRdb's copy holds only in-frame clones and misses some; the assay was immunoSEQ multiplex PCR. The table shows 90,000 to 130,000 clones, with over 65% occurring only once. The rearrangement uses TRBV6-4 and TRBJ1-4; tentatively, D is TRBD1 (6 bases). The TCR comes from a man between 25 and 39 years old in good health and CMV-seropositive. The sequenced sample consisted of PBMCs. The CDR3 DNA reads TGTGCCAGCAGTATGGGGGCGGGTGAAAAACTGTTTTTT. Amino acids: CASSMGAGEKLFF.